The next 27 T cell receptor beta chains were all read from a single sample in a study of blood T cell repertoires in COVID-19. Here immunoSEQ multiplex PCR was the method, and the copy in TCRdb shows in-frame clones only, minus some. This sample carries fewer than 200,000 clones, 70% to 85% of them seen once, and the ten largest clones take 5.5% to 7.5%. The sequenced sample was peripheral blood. The receptor source for this set is a human donor in a cohort sampled during active COVID-19.

This chain joins TRBV24-1 and TRBJ2-2, with 8 bases aligning to TRBD1. V was pared by 4 bases and J by 1 base, with 7 bases of the junction left unmatched. The CDR3 loop spans 17 amino acids. CDR1 is KGHDR, CDR2 SFDVKD, per germline. The CDR3, as DNA: TGTGCCACCAGTGAGTCTACCGGGACAGGGAACACCGGGGAGCTGTTTTTT. Translation: CATSESTGTGNTGELFF.

This clone appeared once. The rearrangement links TRBV11-1 to TRBJ1-3, with D possibly TRBD1 on 5 matching bases. The germline V gene encodes CDR1 SGHAT and CDR2 FQDESV (reference sequence). The CDR3 length is 16 residues. V lost 5 bases and J 0 bases, leaving 14 bases between the germline ends. The CDR3 DNA sequence: TGTGCCAGCAGCGCATCTACAGGATTCTCTGGAAACACCATATATTTT. Translating it yields CASSASTGFSGNTIYF.

V usage is TRBV19 and J usage is TRBJ1-3; 7 bases are shared with TRBD1. V dropped 6 bases and J dropped 2; count of bases not matched to a gene: 1. CDR1 is LNHDA, CDR2 SQIVND, per germline (reference sequence). The CDR3 runs 13 residues. The CDR3 DNA sequence: TGTGCCAGTAGCAGGGGGACTGGAAACACCATATATTTT. This gives the protein CASSRGTGNTIYF.

V is TRBV7-3 and J is TRBJ2-1; 7 positions agree with TRBD1. Germline assignment: CDR1 SGHTA and CDR2 FQGTGA. This CDR3 is 15 amino acids long. The ends lost 2 bases at V and 10 bases at J; junction bases unmatched: 11. CDR3 bases: TGTGCCAGCAGCTTATCAGGGGGAAAGGACTTCGAGCAGTTCTTC. It translates to CASSLSGGKDFEQFF. Full variable domain (outside the CDR3, taken from reference TRBV7-3 and TRBJ2-1): GAGVSQTPSNKVTEKGKYVELRCDPISGHTALYWYRQSLGQGPEFLIYFQGTGAADDSGLPNDRFFAVRPEGSVSTLKIQRTERGDSAVYLCASSLSGGKDFEQFFGPGTRLTVL.

V usage is TRBV2 and J usage is TRBJ1-1; a possible D gene is TRBD1 (5 bases). Per the germline V gene, CDR1 is SNHLY and CDR2 is FYNNEI. This CDR3 has 13 residues. V dropped 3 bases and J dropped 6 bases, with 11 bases sitting between them. The CDR3 region is CASSDRAGAEAFF. CDR3 nucleotides: TGTGCCAGCAGTGATAGGGCGGGGGCTGAAGCTTTCTTT.

J is TRBJ2-4 and V is TRBV5-1; D may be TRBD2 (6 bases). V lost 0 bases and J 5 bases, leaving 9 bases between the germline ends. Germline V gene lookup returns CDR1 SGHRS and CDR2 YFSETQ. This CDR3 region has 14 residues. Here the CDR3 reads CASSLGLVQNIQYF. The CDR3 DNA reads as TGCGCCAGCAGCTTGGGACTAGTACAAAACATTCAGTACTTC. Looking up the rest from reference TRBV5-1 and TRBJ2-4 gives the full variable domain: KAGVTQTPRYLIKTRGQQVTLSCSPISGHRSVSWYQQTPGQGLQFLFEYFSETQRNKGNFPGRFSGRQFSNSRSEMNVSTLELGDSALYLCASSLGLVQNIQYFGAGTRLSVL.

CDR3 in DNA: TGTGCCAGCAGCTCTGTAACCGGGTTTCATTATTCACCCCTCCACTTT. Translated, it gives CASSSVTGFHYSPLHF. This chain joins TRBV7-2 and TRBJ1-6; unclear D gene. CDR1 SGHTA and CDR2 FQGNSA come from the germline V gene. The CDR3 has 16 residues. V shed 4 bases and J shed 8 bases, with 18 bases lying between them.

The chain carries TRBV2 and TRBJ2-7; weak D call: TRBD1 (5 bases). Trimming cost V 3 bases and J 3 bases, with 9 bases left between them. CDR3 size: 13 residues. Germline V gives CDR1 SNHLY, CDR2 FYNNEI. In DNA, the CDR3 is TGTGCCAGCAGTGACTGGGGCTACTACGAGCAGTACTTC. Residues: CASSDWGYYEQYF. Drawing the rest from reference TRBV2 and TRBJ2-7, the complete variable domain is EPEVTQTPSHQVTQMGQEVILRCVPISNHLYFYWYRQILGQKVEFLVSFYNNEISEKSEIFDDQFSVERPDGSNFTLKIRSTKLEDSAMYFCASSDWGYYEQYFGPGTRLTVT.

V is TRBV2 and J is TRBJ2-1, with unresolved D. V lost 6 bases and J lost 8, with 20 bases in between. This CDR3 has 15 residues. Germline V gene data show CDR1 as SNHLY and CDR2 as FYNNEI. CDR3 sequence reads: CASRHTTNSGDEQFF. The DNA of the CDR3 is TGTGCCAGCAGACATACTACAAACTCTGGCGATGAGCAGTTCTTC.

This chain connects TRBV7-3 to TRBJ1-1; 7 bases fit TRBD1. Germline values: CDR1 SGHTA, CDR2 FQGTGA. The V segment lost 2 bases and the J segment 4 bases; nucleotides outside the gene matches: 7. There are 15 residues in the CDR3. For the CDR3, the DNA is TGTGCCAGCAGCTTAGCTGCGGACAGGCCCACTGAAGCTTTCTTT. Translating gives CASSLAADRPTEAFF.

This chain links TRBV11-2 with TRBJ2-7; D remains ambiguous. This CDR3 region has 14 residues. Deletions cut 7 bases from V and 3 bases from J, with 16 bases between. Germline CDR1 reads SGHAT; CDR2 reads FQNNGV. CDR3 in DNA: TGTGCCAGCAACCCAAGAGGAAACCTCTACGAGCAGTACTTC. Its protein is CASNPRGNLYEQYF.

This clone was seen only once. V usage is TRBV19 and J usage is TRBJ1-2; 7 nucleotides match TRBD1. Germline-derived CDR1 and CDR2 are LNHDA and SQIVND (reference sequence). The J segment lost 4 bases and the V segment lost 5 bases, leaving 10 bases of the junction unmatched. CDR3 length equals 15 residues. CDR3 in amino acids: CASSQADRLIYGYTF. The CDR3 bases are TGTGCCAGTAGTCAAGCGGACAGGCTAATCTATGGCTACACCTTC. Looking up the rest from reference TRBV19 and TRBJ1-2 gives the full variable domain: DGGITQSPKYLFRKEGQNVTLSCEQNLNHDAMYWYRQDPGQGLRLIYYSQIVNDFQKGDIAEGYSVSREKKESFPLTVTSAQKNPTAFYLCASSQADRLIYGYTFGSGTRLTVV.

The chain combines TRBV6-5 with TRBJ1-1; weak D call: TRBD1 (5 bases). CDR3 length: 14 residues. Germline V gene lookup returns CDR1 MNHEY and CDR2 SVGAGI. Trimming stripped 8 bases from V and 0 bases from J, with 13 bases between. The CDR3 spells CASEQVRMNTEAFF. The CDR3 DNA follows: TGTGCCAGCGAACAGGTCCGCATGAACACTGAAGCTTTCTTT.

The chain joins TRBV12-3 or TRBV12-4 to TRBJ1-5; D not certain. The CDR3 is made up of 13 amino acids. V was pared by 5 bases and J by 6 bases, with 11 bases between. The CDR3 region is CASSPTRSQPQHF. The CDR3 DNA follows: TGTGCCAGCAGTCCCACCCGTAGTCAGCCCCAGCATTTT.

This clone was found a few times. The chain uses TRBV4-1 and TRBJ1-3; D is possibly TRBD1 (5 bases). CDR3 size: 17 residues. Germline assignment: CDR1 MGHRA and CDR2 YSYEKL. The V end lost 1 base, the J end lost 0 bases, and 13 bases lay between the germline ends. CDR3 residues: CASSQVGGDNSGNTIYF. The CDR3 bases are TGCGCCAGCAGCCAAGTTGGAGGGGATAACTCTGGAAACACCATATATTTT.

The V call is TRBV7-3, the J call TRBJ1-6; D not certain. The germline V gene encodes CDR1 SGHTA and CDR2 FQGTGA. CDR3 length equals 13 residues. The ends were cut back, 3 bases at V and 6 bases at J, with 6 bases in the middle. The CDR3 DNA sequence: TGTGCCAGCAGCTTCAACGGTAATTCACCCCTCCACTTT. Translating it yields CASSFNGNSPLHF. The whole variable domain, filled in from reference TRBV7-3 and TRBJ1-6, reads GAGVSQTPSNKVTEKGKYVELRCDPISGHTALYWYRQSLGQGPEFLIYFQGTGAADDSGLPNDRFFAVRPEGSVSTLKIQRTERGDSAVYLCASSFNGNSPLHFGNGTRLTVT.

The chain recombines TRBV6-1 with TRBJ2-7; D ambiguous. Germline V gene lookup returns CDR1 MNHNS and CDR2 SASEGT. There are 14 residues in the CDR3. With 2 bases removed from V and 0 bases from J, the gap between germline ends came to 8 bases. The CDR3 loop is CASSELQSSYEQYF. The CDR3 region has the DNA TGTGCCAGCAGTGAATTACAGTCCTCCTACGAGCAGTACTTC.

This rearrangement joins TRBV5-6 to TRBJ2-3, with D maybe TRBD1 (5 bases). CDR1 is SGHDT, CDR2 YYEEEE, per germline. Trimming stripped 2 bases from V and 5 bases from J, with 9 bases between. CDR3 length: 13 amino acids. The CDR3 DNA follows: TGTGCCAGCAGCTTTGCCGACAGAGATACGCAGTATTTT. Translating it yields CASSFADRDTQYF. Complete variable domain (other parts from reference TRBV5-6 and TRBJ2-3): DAGVTQSPTHLIKTRGQQVTLRCSPKSGHDTVSWYQQALGQGPQFIFQYYEEEERQRGNFPDRFSGHQFPNYSSELNVNALLLGDSALYLCASSFADRDTQYFGPGTRLTVL.

The genes are TRBV5-1 and TRBJ1-1, with TRBD1 identical over 8 bases. Trimming took 3 bases from V and 0 from J; bases not matched to a gene: 4. CDR1 SGHRS and CDR2 YFSETQ come from the germline V gene. CDR3 size: 15 residues. The CDR3 DNA is TGCGCCAGCAGCTCTCGGACAGGGATGAACACTGAAGCTTTCTTT. Its protein is CASSSRTGMNTEAFF.

The chain uses TRBV5-6 and TRBJ1-4; D is undetermined. CDR1 is SGHDT, CDR2 YYEEEE, per germline. This CDR3 contains 14 residues. The germline V and J ends were trimmed by 2 bases and 7 bases, with 12 bases remaining between them. The CDR3 nucleotides read TGTGCCAGCAGCTTACCCGGGGAGGGTGAAAAACTGTTTTTT. Protein product: CASSLPGEGEKLFF. The whole variable domain, remainder taken from reference TRBV5-6 and TRBJ1-4, is DAGVTQSPTHLIKTRGQQVTLRCSPKSGHDTVSWYQQALGQGPQFIFQYYEEEERQRGNFPDRFSGHQFPNYSSELNVNALLLGDSALYLCASSLPGEGEKLFFGSGTQLSVL.

The rearrangement links TRBV7-9 to TRBJ2-3; 7 bases are shared with TRBD1. Germline V gene data show CDR1 as SEHNR and CDR2 as FQNEAQ (reference sequence). The CDR3 covers 13 residues. J was trimmed by 4 bases and V by 3 bases; bases with no gene match: 1. The chain's CDR3 is CASSFQGADTQYF. Written as DNA, the CDR3 is TGTGCCAGCAGCTTTCAGGGGGCAGATACGCAGTATTTT. Together with reference TRBV7-9 and TRBJ2-3, the CDR3 gives the full variable domain: DTGVSQNPRHKITKRGQNVTFRCDPISEHNRLYWYRQTLGQGPEFLTYFQNEAQLEKSRLLSDRFSAERPKGSFSTLEIQRTEQGDSAMYLCASSFQGADTQYFGPGTRLTVL.

The CDR3 spells CASSRTGDNPNTGAFF. DNA of the CDR3: TGTGCCAGCAGCCGTACCGGGGACAACCCGAACACTGGGGCTTTCTTT. The chain combines TRBV5-6 with TRBJ1-1, with D tentatively TRBD1 (6 bases). Per the germline V gene, CDR1 is SGHDT and CDR2 is YYEEEE. V was clipped by 4 bases and J by 11 bases, with 27 bases between them. This CDR3 contains 16 residues.

V usage is TRBV9 and J usage is TRBJ2-1, with TRBD1 matching over 9 bases. CDR3 size: 16 residues. Germline loops: CDR1 SGDLS, CDR2 YYNGEE. The junction had 12 bases not matched to a gene; V was cut back by 4 bases and J by 7 bases. The CDR3 region is CASSPRTGVADNEQFF. CDR3 nucleotide sequence: TGTGCCAGCAGCCCCAGGACAGGGGTGGCAGATAATGAGCAGTTCTTC. Drawing the rest from reference TRBV9 and TRBJ2-1, the complete variable domain is DSGVTQTPKHLITATGQRVTLRCSPRSGDLSVYWYQQSLDQGLQFLIQYYNGEERAKGNILERFSAQQFPDLHSELNLSSLELGDSALYFCASSPRTGVADNEQFFGPGTRLTVL.

The chain couples TRBV19 to TRBJ1-3, with D possibly TRBD1 on 6 matching bases. The CDR3 loop spans 17 amino acids. V shed 4 bases and J shed 0 bases, with 16 bases lying between them. Germline V gene lookup returns CDR1 LNHDA and CDR2 SQIVND (reference sequence). For the CDR3, the DNA is TGTGCCAGTAGTACCAGACAGGATCTAAACTCTGGAAACACCATATATTTT. Translated, it gives CASSTRQDLNSGNTIYF.

This rearrangement joins TRBV10-3 to TRBJ1-1, with 10 bases that match TRBD1. Germline CDR1 ENHRY, CDR2 SYGVKD. Germline trimming cut 6 bases from V and 4 bases from J; bases unmatched to any gene: 11. The CDR3 has 16 amino acids. The CDR3 reads CAIRTGTGDGGTEAFF. The CDR3 DNA sequence: TGTGCCATCAGGACCGGGACAGGGGATGGCGGCACTGAAGCTTTCTTT.

The V call is TRBV6-6, the J call TRBJ1-5, with D perhaps matching TRBD1 (6 bases). Germline CDR1 reads MNHNY; CDR2 reads SVGAGI (reference sequence). The CDR3 has 17 residues. The germline V and J ends were trimmed by 5 bases and 4 bases, with 21 bases remaining between them. The CDR3 is CASSHGRRGATNQPQHF. As DNA, the CDR3 is TGTGCCAGCAGTCACGGTAGGCGGGGGGCGACAAATCAGCCCCAGCATTTT.

This chain uses TRBV6-4 with TRBJ2-1; 7 bases match TRBD1. CDR1 and CDR2 from the germline V gene are MRHNA and SNTAGT. The CDR3 sequence is 14 residues long. Germline trimming cut 2 bases from V and 12 bases from J; bases unmatched to any gene: 10. The CDR3 reads CASSDQGGDVRQFF. As DNA, the CDR3 is TGTGCCAGCAGTGACCAAGGGGGCGATGTCCGGCAGTTCTTC.